The rows below give T cell receptor beta chains drawn from one sample of a study of shared clonotypes between healthy human individuals. The table came from immunoSEQ multiplex PCR; TCRdb's copy has only in-frame clones and leaves some out. The sample consists of roughly 810,000 clones, around 96% of them appearing once. The sequenced sample consisted of naive CD8+ T cells sorted from blood. These receptors all come from a man aged 30-40 years in good health. The CDR3 runs from the conserved cysteine through the conserved F or W. D genes are given only for firm matches.

CASSLGTSNYNEQFF | TGTGCCAGCAGTCTAGGGACTTCCAACTACAATGAGCAGTTCTTC | - | TRBJ2-1 | TRBV27
CASSQEDSNPSYEQYF | TGTGCCAGCAGCCAAGAGGACTCGAACCCCTCCTACGAGCAGTACTTC | - | TRBJ2-7 | TRBV4-2
CASEREGTDTQYF | TGCGCCAGCGAGCGGGAGGGCACAGATACGCAGTATTTT | TRBD2 | TRBJ2-3 | TRBV5-1
CASSLDNAGRLEQYF | TGTGCCAGCAGCTTAGATAACGCGGGGCGATTGGAGCAGTACTTC | - | TRBJ2-7 | TRBV7-9
CASSVQGGTDTQYF | TGTGCCAGCAGCGTACAGGGTGGGACAGATACGCAGTATTTT | - | TRBJ2-3 | TRBV9
CASSRWTDSGLIQLFF | TGTGCCAGCAGTCGTTGGACAGACTCGGGTCTTATACAACTGTTTTTT | - | TRBJ1-4 | TRBV7-9
CASSLKSNEQFF | TGTGCCAGCAGCTTAAAAAGTAATGAGCAGTTCTTC | - | TRBJ2-1 | TRBV7-9
CASSSERRREGYF | TGTGCCAGCAGCTCAGAGAGACGTCGGGAAGGGTACTTC | - | TRBJ2-7 | TRBV7-9
CSVETGETGVNEQFF | TGCAGCGTTGAAACGGGAGAGACAGGGGTAAATGAGCAGTTCTTC | TRBD1 | TRBJ2-1 | TRBV29-1
CASSSRLAGPPYEQYF | TGTGCCAGCAGTTCCCGACTAGCGGGGCCGCCCTACGAGCAGTACTTC | TRBD2 | TRBJ2-7 | TRBV27
CASSQGHSSYEQYF | TGTGCCAGCAGCCAGGGACACAGCTCCTACGAGCAGTACTTC | - | TRBJ2-7 | TRBV11-3
CASSPGDGSYEQYF | TGCGCCAGCAGCCCAGGGGACGGATCCTACGAGCAGTACTTC | - | TRBJ2-7 | TRBV5-1
CASSWTHEQYF | TGTGCCAGCAGCTGGACTCATGAGCAGTACTTC | - | TRBJ2-7 | TRBV28
CASSFTANTGELFF | TGTGCCAGCAGCTTTACGGCGAACACCGGGGAGCTGTTTTTT | - | TRBJ2-2 | TRBV5-6
CASSSAGGPYEQYF | TGTGCCAGCAGCTCTGCAGGGGGACCCTACGAGCAGTACTTC | TRBD1 | TRBJ2-7 | TRBV7-9
CASSPGQGTGELFF | TGTGCCAGCAGCCCGGGACAGGGGACCGGGGAGCTGTTTTTT | TRBD1 | TRBJ2-2 | TRBV7-9
CASSLIERAKNIQYF | TGTGCCAGCAGCTTGATCGAGCGCGCCAAAAACATTCAGTACTTC | - | TRBJ2-4 | TRBV5-6
CASQGGGTSETQYF | TGTGCCTCCCAAGGGGGAGGGACTAGTGAGACCCAGTACTTC | TRBD2 | TRBJ2-5 | TRBV6-5
CASSLGDSNQPQHF | TGTGCCAGCAGTTTGGGGGATAGCAATCAGCCCCAGCATTTT | - | TRBJ1-5 | TRBV28
CASVQGNEQFF | TGTGCCAGCGTGCAGGGGAATGAGCAGTTCTTC | - | TRBJ2-1 | TRBV11-2
CATGGLHEQYF | TGTGCCACCGGCGGACTTCACGAGCAGTACTTC | - | TRBJ2-7 | TRBV27
CASSLQTVPQSRANVLTF | TGTGCCAGCAGCTTGCAAACAGTGCCACAAAGTCGGGCCAACGTCCTGACTTTC | - | TRBJ2-6 | TRBV7-7
CSARIISTTNYGYTF | TGCAGCGCAAGGATCATCTCAACGACTAACTATGGCTACACCTTC | - | TRBJ1-2 | TRBV29-1